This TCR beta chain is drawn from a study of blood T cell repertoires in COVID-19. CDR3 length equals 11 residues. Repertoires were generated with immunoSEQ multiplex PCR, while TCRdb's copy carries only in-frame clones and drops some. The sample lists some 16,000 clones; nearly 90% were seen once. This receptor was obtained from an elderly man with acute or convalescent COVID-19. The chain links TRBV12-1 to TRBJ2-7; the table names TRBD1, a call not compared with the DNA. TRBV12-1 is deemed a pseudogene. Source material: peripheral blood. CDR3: CASSGQYEQYF. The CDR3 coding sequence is TGTGCCAGCAGCGGGCAGTACGAGCAGTACTTC.